Following are 22 T cell receptor beta chains from one sample sequenced in a study of identical twins. TCRdb recomputed calls from the 5' RACE reads with MiXCR, one row per CDR3 protein. The sample has about 700,000 distinct CDR3 sequences, approximately 6% seen once; the top ten hold around 2%. The sequencing input was naive T cells sorted from blood. The receptors stem from a young man in good health.

This clonotype was observed at least ten times. The gene calls are TRBV7-2 and TRBJ2-4; 12 bases map to TRBD2. Germline CDR1 and CDR2: SGHTA and FQGNSA. CDR3 length equals 17 residues. V dropped 4 bases and J dropped 0; count of bases not matched to a gene: 4. In DNA form, the CDR3 reads TGTGCCAGCAGCTCCGCGGGACTAGCGGGAGCCAAAAACATTCAGTACTTC. Translating it yields CASSSAGLAGAKNIQYF.

The chain carries TRBV11-2 and TRBJ2-7; TRBD1 agrees at 7 bases. Germline V gene lookup returns CDR1 SGHAT and CDR2 FQNNGV. This CDR3 spans 14 amino acids. The CDR3 loop reads CSSSLGRQGYEQYV. Here the CDR3 DNA reads TGTTCCAGCAGCTTAGGCAGACAGGGCTACGAGCAGTACGTC.

This rearrangement joins TRBV29-1 to TRBJ2-5; D is possibly TRBD1 or TRBD2 (5 bases each). The germline CDR1 and CDR2 sequences are SQVTM and ANQGSEA. Trimming took off 7 bases at V and 1 base at J, with 10 bases between the two ends. The CDR3 runs to 12 residues. The CDR3: CSAAGTQETQYF. CDR3 nucleotides: TGCAGCGCGGCCGGGACCCAAGAGACCCAGTACTTC. The variable domain in full, with the rest retrieved from reference TRBV29-1 and TRBJ2-5, is SAVISQKPSRDICQRGTSLTIQCQVDSQVTMMFWYRQQPGQSLTLIATANQGSEATYESGFVIDKFPISRPNLTFSTLTVSNMSPEDSSIYLCSAAGTQETQYFGPGTRLLVL.

This clonotype was seen ten or more times. The genes are TRBV24-1 and TRBJ2-7; D is ambiguous. The CDR3 consists of 12 residues. Germline-derived CDR1 and CDR2 are KGHDR and SFDVKD. The V end was cut by 5 bases, the J end by 3 bases, with 7 bases between. As DNA, the CDR3 is TGTGCCACCAGTGGAGAAGGCTACGAGCAGTACTTC. Amino acids: CATSGEGYEQYF.

The table lists this clonotype with many counts. The chain combines TRBV24-1 with TRBJ2-3, with D perhaps being TRBD1 or TRBD2 (5 bases each). Trimming left V 4 bases short and J 6 bases short, with 13 bases between. CDR1 KGHDR and CDR2 SFDVKD come from the germline V gene. There are 14 residues in the CDR3. The CDR3 DNA is TGTGCCACCAGTGAACGGGACCGACTGGATACGCAGTATTTT. This codes for CATSERDRLDTQYF.

This clonotype appeared many times. This rearrangement joins TRBV24-1 to TRBJ1-2; TRBD1 matches at 7 bases. CDR3 size: 15 residues. The germline CDR1 and CDR2 sequences are KGHDR and SFDVKD. The V segment lost 3 bases and the J segment 6 bases; nucleotides outside the gene matches: 9. The CDR3 is CATSDTTGPWDGYTF. The CDR3 DNA is TGTGCCACCAGTGATACGACAGGGCCCTGGGATGGCTACACCTTC.

This clonotype was detected many times. The V call is TRBV5-1, the J call TRBJ1-6, with D uncertain. CDR1 and CDR2 from the germline V gene are SGHRS and YFSETQ. The V end lost 0 bases, the J end lost 15 bases, and 19 bases lay between the germline ends. This CDR3 has 15 residues. In nucleotides, the CDR3 is TGCGCCAGCAGCTTGGCAGGCGGTGGGGAGCTAGTCCTCCACTTT. This translates into CASSLAGGGELVLHF.

This clonotype has more than one count but fewer than ten. The genes are TRBV29-1 and TRBJ2-1; 12 nucleotides align to TRBD2. V shed 4 bases and J 4 bases; nucleotides not matched to a gene: 8. CDR3 length equals 16 residues. Germline V gives CDR1 SQVTM, CDR2 ANQGSEA. The CDR3 DNA reads TGCAGCGTTGTGTGGCTAGCGGGAGGGCCGTACAATGAGCAGTTCTTC. Translating gives CSVVWLAGGPYNEQFF.

This clonotype has just a few counts. This sequence joins TRBV19 and TRBJ1-2, with D unclear. The ends were cut back, 0 bases at V and 4 bases at J, with 6 bases in the middle. The CDR3 spans 13 residues. Germline loops: CDR1 LNHDA, CDR2 SQIVND (reference sequence). The CDR3 here is CASSIDFIYGYTF. Here the CDR3 DNA reads TGTGCCAGTAGTATAGATTTCATCTATGGCTACACCTTC.

The gene calls are TRBV5-1 and TRBJ1-3; no definite D call. Per germline, CDR1 SGHRS and CDR2 YFSETQ. This CDR3 has 16 residues. V was shortened by 1 base and J by 0 bases, with 11 bases between the two germline ends. The CDR3 region is CASSLRGVLSGNTIYF. In DNA, the CDR3 is TGCGCCAGCAGCTTGCGCGGGGTACTCTCTGGAAACACCATATATTTT. Looking up the rest from reference TRBV5-1 and TRBJ1-3 gives the full variable domain: KAGVTQTPRYLIKTRGQQVTLSCSPISGHRSVSWYQQTPGQGLQFLFEYFSETQRNKGNFPGRFSGRQFSNSRSEMNVSTLELGDSALYLCASSLRGVLSGNTIYFGEGSWLTVV.

This clonotype was counted many times. V is TRBV12-3 or TRBV12-4 and J is TRBJ1-1, with D unclear. This CDR3 is 15 amino acids long. V lost 6 bases to trimming and J lost 5 bases, with 19 bases between them. CDR3 in amino acids: CASRPNRGWQTEAFF. The CDR3 DNA is TGTGCCAGCAGACCAAACCGGGGTTGGCAGACTGAAGCTTTCTTT.

This chain joins TRBV6-5 and TRBJ2-7; D perhaps matches TRBD1 (6 bases). The CDR3 length is 14 residues. Germline-derived CDR1 and CDR2 are MNHEY and SVGAGI. Deletions cut 0 bases from V and 5 bases from J, with 11 bases between. CDR3 sequence reads: CASSYSTGSHEQYV. As DNA, the CDR3 is TGTGCCAGCAGTTACTCAACAGGGTCGCACGAGCAGTACGTC.

This chain connects TRBV12-3 or TRBV12-4 to TRBJ1-1; no definite D call. This CDR3 is built from 11 residues. Trimming shortened V by 8 bases and J by 5 bases, and 9 bases separated the two germline ends. CDR3 nucleotides: TGTGCCAGCGCGAAGGAGACTGAAGCTTTCTTT. It codes for CASAKETEAFF.

This clonotype was detected only a few times. V is TRBV10-3 and J is TRBJ2-7; 8 nucleotides match TRBD1. The CDR3 is 13 amino acids. The V and J ends lost 4 bases and 5 bases, in that order; junction bases with no gene match: 4. Germline values: CDR1 ENHRY, CDR2 SYGVKD. DNA of the CDR3: TGTGCCATCAGTGGGACAGGGCGGGACGAGCAGTACGTC. Protein: CAISGTGRDEQYV.

The chain couples TRBV10-3 to TRBJ2-7; 9 nucleotides match TRBD1. CDR3 length equals 14 residues. Germline V gene sequence: CDR1 ENHRY, CDR2 SYGVKD. V shed 0 bases, J shed 5 bases, and the junction held 2 bases outside the gene matches. CDR3 amino acids: CAISESRDRDEQYV. The CDR3 bases are TGTGCCATCAGTGAGTCTAGGGACAGGGACGAGCAGTACGTC.

This clonotype was seen ten or more times. CDR3 residues: CASSFRGPGDEQFF. CDR3 sequence (DNA): TGTGCCAGCAGCTTCCGAGGGCCGGGGGATGAGCAGTTCTTC. This chain joins TRBV7-3 and TRBJ2-1; a weak D match, TRBD2 (6 bases). Germline V gives CDR1 SGHTA, CDR2 FQGTGA. This CDR3 has 14 residues. Trimming took off 3 bases at V and 8 bases at J, with 14 bases between the two ends. Using reference TRBV7-3 and TRBJ2-1 for the parts outside the CDR3, the full variable domain is GAGVSQTPSNKVTEKGKYVELRCDPISGHTALYWYRQSLGQGPEFLIYFQGTGAADDSGLPNDRFFAVRPEGSVSTLKIQRTERGDSAVYLCASSFRGPGDEQFFGPGTRLTVL.

There are many counts of this clonotype. The rearrangement uses TRBV4-2 and TRBJ1-2; D not certain. The CDR3 has 13 amino acids. Germline V gene data show CDR1 as LGHNA and CDR2 as YNFKEQ. Trimming removed 4 bases from V and 6 bases from J, with 12 bases in between. The CDR3: CASSPPSEDGYTF. The CDR3 nucleotides are TGTGCCAGCAGCCCACCCTCGGAGGATGGCTACACCTTC.

This clonotype was found a few times. This chain links TRBV7-9 with TRBJ2-5; 9 bases are shared with TRBD2. The germline V gene encodes CDR1 SEHNR and CDR2 FQNEAQ (reference sequence). CDR3 length: 17 residues. V lost 5 bases, J lost 5 bases, and 15 bases stayed unmatched. CDR3 in amino acids: CASSQWTGGRASETQYF. In DNA, the CDR3 is TGTGCCAGCAGCCAATGGACAGGCGGGAGGGCCTCTGAGACCCAGTACTTC.

The chain is built from TRBV25-1 and TRBJ1-6; no definite D call. CDR1 and CDR2 from the germline V gene are MGHDK and SYGVNS. The CDR3 runs 14 residues. V was shortened by 2 bases and J by 9 bases, with 11 bases between the two germline ends. The CDR3 DNA reads TGTGCCAGCAGTGAAGTTGGGTTTAGTTCACCCCTCCACTTT. This codes for CASSEVGFSSPLHF.

This clonotype was seen at least ten times. CDR3 sequence: CASSVLPSGTGKETQYF. The CDR3, as DNA: TGCGCCAGCAGCGTGCTCCCATCCGGGACAGGGAAAGAGACCCAGTACTTC. The rearrangement uses TRBV5-1 and TRBJ2-5, with 9 bases that match TRBD1. CDR3 length: 17 amino acids. CDR1 and CDR2 from the germline V gene are SGHRS and YFSETQ. V trimming: 4 bases; J trimming: 3 bases; junction bases outside the gene matches: 13.

This clonotype was detected a few times. The rearrangement uses TRBV19 and TRBJ2-1; D is perhaps TRBD2 (5 bases). Germline V lookup: CDR1 LNHDA, CDR2 SQIVND (reference sequence). V shed 3 bases and J shed 4 bases, with 13 bases lying between them. CDR3 length equals 15 residues. The CDR3 spells CASSMEAVTYNEQFF. CDR3 DNA sequence: TGTGCCAGTAGTATGGAAGCGGTAACTTACAATGAGCAGTTCTTC.

This clonotype was seen a few times. The chain couples TRBV20-1 to TRBJ2-7, with TRBD2 identical over 7 bases. The CDR3 runs to 15 residues. The germline CDR1 and CDR2 sequences are DFQATT and SNEGSKA (reference sequence). Trimming removed 0 bases from V and 6 bases from J; junction bases left unmatched: 11. For the CDR3, the DNA is TGCAGTGCTAGAGATGTGGCGGGAGTTCGGTCCGAGCAGTACGTC. Amino acid sequence: CSARDVAGVRSEQYV.